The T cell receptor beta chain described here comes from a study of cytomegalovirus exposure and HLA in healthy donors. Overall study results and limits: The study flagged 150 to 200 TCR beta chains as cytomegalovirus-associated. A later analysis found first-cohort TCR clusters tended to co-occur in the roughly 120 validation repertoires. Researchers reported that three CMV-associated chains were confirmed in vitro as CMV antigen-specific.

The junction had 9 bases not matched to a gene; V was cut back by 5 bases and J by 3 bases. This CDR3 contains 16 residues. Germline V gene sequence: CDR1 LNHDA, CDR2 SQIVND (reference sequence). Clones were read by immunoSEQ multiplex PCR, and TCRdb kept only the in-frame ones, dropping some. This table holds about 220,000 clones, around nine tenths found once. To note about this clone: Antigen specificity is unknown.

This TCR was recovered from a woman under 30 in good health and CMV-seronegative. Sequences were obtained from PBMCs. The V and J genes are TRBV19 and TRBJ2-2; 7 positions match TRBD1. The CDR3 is CASSFRTGEYTGELFF. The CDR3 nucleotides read TGTGCCAGTAGTTTTCGGACAGGAGAATACACCGGGGAGCTGTTTTTT.